A selection of T cell receptor beta chains follows, all from one sample in a study of shared T cell receptors in the human thymus. Sequenced by immunoSEQ multiplex PCR; TCRdb stores in-frame clones only, minus some. The sample lists hundreds of thousands of clones, approximately 89% seen once, with more than 0.009% in the top ten. A further study also used this sample, focusing on human thymus T cells.

The sequencing sample was made of thymocytes. The receptors come from a boy younger than two with a congenital heart defect. Each CDR3 is given with its conserved first and last residue. D genes are given only for firm matches. Clone size appears in some rows only: once, few, many, or a class for an expanded clone.

j_gene | d_gene | abundance | v_gene | CDR3aa | CDR3nt
TRBJ1-2 | - | - | TRBV4-1 | CASSQDLRGRGYTF | TGCGCCAGCAGCCAAGATCTCCGGGGGAGGGGCTACACCTTC
TRBJ1-5 | TRBD1 | - | TRBV30 | CAWSPNTDREQPQHF | TGTGCCTGGAGTCCAAATACGGACAGGGAGCAGCCCCAGCATTTT
TRBJ2-7 | TRBD2 | - | TRBV10-2 | CASSSGMAYEQYF | TGCGCCAGCTCGAGCGGGATGGCCTACGAGCAGTACTTC
TRBJ2-2 | - | once | TRBV6-5 | CASSPTANTGELFF | TGTGCCAGCAGCCCGACAGCGAACACCGGGGAGCTGTTTTTT
TRBJ2-7 | - | once | TRBV21-1 | CASSKGGRVQEQYF | TGTGCCAGCAGCAAAGGAGGCAGGGTACAAGAGCAGTACTTC
TRBJ2-7 | - | - | TRBV5-1 | CASSLGRVQGTSYEQYF | TGCGCCAGCAGCTTAGGCAGGGTGCAGGGAACCTCCTACGAGCAGTACTTC
TRBJ1-4 | - | - | TRBV6-6 | CASSSSGGIEKLFF | TGTGCCAGCAGTTCCTCCGGGGGTATAGAAAAACTGTTTTTT
TRBJ2-3 | TRBD2 | - | TRBV5-1 | CASSPRLLAGGPTSTDTQYF | TGCGCCAGCAGCCCTCGTTTACTAGCGGGAGGGCCAACTAGCACAGATACGCAGTATTTT
TRBJ1-2 | - | once | TRBV4-3 | CASSQEVGLPGRGYTF | TGCGCCAGCAGCCAAGAAGTTGGCCTTCCGGGTCGGGGCTACACCTTC
TRBJ2-3 | - | - | TRBV28 | CASSLKEEKGTDTQYF | TGTGCCAGCAGTTTAAAAGAGGAGAAGGGGACAGATACGCAGTATTTT
TRBJ2-1 | - | once | TRBV28 | CASSPPRVLEQFF | TGTGCCAGCAGCCCCCCTCGGGTTCTTGAGCAGTTCTTC
TRBJ2-7 | - | - | TRBV4-1 | CASSQVTGIPKYEQYF | TGCGCCAGCAGCCAAGTAACAGGGATCCCCAAATACGAGCAGTACTTC
TRBJ2-2 | TRBD2 | few | TRBV15 | CATKEAGVPGELFF | TGTGCCACCAAGGAAGCGGGAGTCCCCGGGGAGCTGTTTTTT
TRBJ2-7 | TRBD1 | - | TRBV7-9 | CASSSQGALGEQYF | TGTGCCAGCAGCTCACAGGGGGCCCTCGGAGAGCAGTACTTC
TRBJ2-3 | - | - | TRBV19 | CASSLGRPTDTQYF | TGTGCCAGTAGTCTGGGGCGCCCCACAGATACGCAGTATTTT
TRBJ2-1 | TRBD1 | - | TRBV6-1 | CASSEGQGVHEQFF | TGTGCCAGCAGTGAAGGACAGGGGGTACACGAGCAGTTCTTC
TRBJ1-1 | TRBD1 | once | TRBV25-1 | CASSDGGQGGRPYTEAFF | TGTGCCAGCAGTGATGGGGGACAGGGGGGCCGACCCTACACTGAAGCTTTCTTT
TRBJ2-2 | TRBD2 | - | TRBV30 | CAWNPPGLAGANTGELFF | TGTGCCTGGAACCCCCCCGGGCTAGCGGGAGCGAACACCGGGGAGCTGTTTTTT
TRBJ1-6 | - | few | TRBV6-5 | CASSYRQATYNSPLHF | TGTGCCAGCAGTTACCGTCAGGCCACCTATAATTCCCCCCTCCACTTT
TRBJ1-5 | TRBD1 | few | TRBV6-1 | CASRQDRVRPQHF | TGTGCCAGCAGGCAAGACAGGGTCCGGCCCCAGCATTTT
TRBJ2-7 | TRBD2 | - | TRBV14 | CASSPSGSLYEQYF | TGTGCCAGCAGCCCTAGCGGGAGCTTGTACGAGCAGTACTTC
TRBJ1-1 | - | - | TRBV18 | CASSPGMLNTEAFF | TGTGCCAGCTCACCGGGCATGTTGAACACTGAAGCTTTCTTT
TRBJ2-5 | TRBD1 | - | TRBV6-1 | CASREPRTGRFLETQYF | TGTGCCAGCAGAGAACCAAGGACAGGGCGGTTTCTAGAGACCCAGTACTTC
TRBJ2-2 | TRBD1 | - | TRBV6-1 | CASSGGTGPEAVFF | TGTGCCAGCAGTGGAGGGACAGGGCCTGAGGCGGTGTTTTTT
TRBJ1-1 | - | - | TRBV28 | CASSYDINTEAFF | TGTGCCAGCAGTTATGACATAAACACTGAAGCTTTCTTT
TRBJ2-7 | TRBD2 | - | TRBV7-9 | CASSHLLAGGYEQYF | TGTGCCAGCAGCCACCTCCTAGCGGGAGGATACGAGCAGTACTTC
TRBJ1-1 | - | once | TRBV29-1 | CSAPQGGSTEAFF | TGCAGCGCCCCCCAGGGCGGGAGTACTGAAGCTTTCTTT
TRBJ2-1 | TRBD1 | - | TRBV18 | CASSPGDRHSYNEQFF | TGTGCCAGCTCACCGGGGGACAGGCACTCCTACAATGAGCAGTTCTTC
TRBJ1-1 | TRBD1 | - | TRBV10-2 | CASSEKDRVRPGHTEAFF | TGCGCCAGCAGTGAGAAGGACAGGGTGAGGCCGGGGCACACTGAAGCTTTCTTT
TRBJ1-1 | - | - | TRBV6-5 | CASSYGGGHTEAFF | TGTGCCAGCAGTTACGGGGGGGGGCACACTGAAGCTTTCTTT
TRBJ2-7 | - | - | TRBV19 | CASSMIVGRGAKDEQYF | TGTGCCAGTAGTATGATTGTTGGGCGTGGGGCCAAGGACGAGCAGTACTTC
TRBJ1-2 | TRBD1 | - | TRBV5-6 | CASSSTPPNRGAYGYTF | TGTGCCAGCAGCTCGACACCACCCAACAGGGGCGCCTATGGCTACACCTTC
TRBJ1-5 | TRBD1 | - | TRBV28 | CASSLRDRGLGSNQPQHF | TGTGCCAGCAGTTTACGGGACAGGGGGCTCGGTAGCAATCAGCCCCAGCATTTT
TRBJ1-2 | - | - | TRBV6-6 | CASSFVAGGYTF | TGTGCCAGCAGTTTCGTCGCGGGAGGCTACACCTTC
TRBJ2-2 | TRBD2 | once | TRBV6-5 | CASSYSIGTSTGELFF | TGTGCCAGCAGTTACTCGATCGGGACTAGTACCGGGGAGCTGTTTTTT
TRBJ1-5 | - | - | TRBV27 | CASSSTDGPGQPQHF | TGTGCCAGCAGTTCGACCGACGGCCCCGGGCAGCCCCAGCATTTT
TRBJ1-2 | TRBD1 | - | TRBV10-3 | CAIKKQGAGYGYTF | TGTGCCATCAAAAAACAGGGGGCGGGTTATGGCTACACCTTC
TRBJ2-3 | TRBD1 | - | TRBV4-2 | CASSSYIIGTGKSTDTQYF | TGTGCCAGCAGCTCCTACATTATAGGGACAGGTAAAAGCACAGATACGCAGTATTTT
TRBJ2-2 | - | - | TRBV6-1 | CASNQDSNTGELFF | TGTGCCAGCAATCAAGACTCGAACACCGGGGAGCTGTTTTTT
TRBJ1-4 | TRBD1 | - | TRBV5-4 | CASSLGGTENEKLFF | TGTGCCAGCAGCTTGGGGGGGACAGAGAATGAAAAACTGTTTTTT
TRBJ2-7 | - | - | TRBV5-6 | CASSLTRYRFTYEQYF | TGTGCCAGCAGCTTAACGAGGTACAGGTTCACCTACGAGCAGTACTTC
TRBJ1-1 | TRBD1 | - | TRBV29-1 | CSERQGCLRTEAFF | TGCAGCGAGAGACAGGGATGTTTGAGGACTGAAGCTTTCTTT
TRBJ2-7 | TRBD1 | - | TRBV7-6 | CASSSQPGTGEFPEQYF | TGTGCCAGCAGTTCTCAACCCGGGACAGGGGAGTTTCCCGAGCAGTACTTC
TRBJ1-2 | - | - | TRBV18 | CASSPPGGARYGYTF | TGTGCCAGCTCACCACCAGGCGGGGCTAGGTATGGCTACACCTTC
TRBJ2-1 | - | - | TRBV9 | CASTHKVDSAYNEQFF | TGTGCCAGCACCCATAAGGTGGACAGTGCCTACAATGAGCAGTTCTTC
TRBJ2-3 | - | - | TRBV19 | CASSMGRERTDTQYF | TGTGCCAGTAGTATGGGCCGGGAGCGGACAGATACGCAGTATTTT
TRBJ2-1 | TRBD2 | - | TRBV10-1 | CASSPGLASNEQFF | TGCGCCAGCAGCCCGGGACTAGCATCCAATGAGCAGTTCTTC
TRBJ1-2 | TRBD1 | - | TRBV7-4 | CASSLTGGPNYGYTF | TGTGCCAGCAGCTTGACAGGGGGCCCAAACTATGGCTACACCTTC
TRBJ2-7 | - | - | TRBV15 | CATSRESPGGEQYF | TGTGCCACCAGCAGAGAGTCACCCGGGGGCGAGCAGTACTTC
TRBJ2-3 | - | - | TRBV29-1 | CSVGQSTDTQYF | TGCAGCGTTGGACAATCCACAGATACGCAGTATTTT
TRBJ2-1 | - | - | TRBV4-3 | CASSQVGRPRDTHEQFF | TGCGCCAGCAGCCAAGTCGGACGCCCCAGGGACACGCATGAGCAGTTCTTC
TRBJ1-2 | - | - | TRBV28 | CASSYGNGYTF | TGTGCCAGCAGTTACGGGAATGGCTACACCTTC
TRBJ2-1 | - | once | TRBV19 | CASSFRQVYNEQFF | TGTGCCAGTAGTTTTCGACAGGTCTACAATGAGCAGTTCTTC
TRBJ2-1 | TRBD2 | few | TRBV4-2 | CASSQAQGKLAGAEQFF | TGTGCCAGCAGCCAGGCCCAGGGGAAGCTAGCGGGAGCTGAGCAGTTCTTC
TRBJ2-5 | TRBD2 | - | TRBV4-3 | CASSQEVVWEGPGETQYF | TGCGCCAGCAGCCAAGAGGTTGTTTGGGAGGGCCCTGGGGAGACCCAGTACTTC
TRBJ2-2 | TRBD1 | - | TRBV6-5 | CASNTGGGSPGELFF | TGTGCCAGCAACACAGGGGGCGGGAGCCCCGGGGAGCTGTTTTTT
TRBJ1-4 | - | - | TRBV15 | CATSRGGTRATNEKLFF | TGTGCCACCAGCAGAGGCGGGACCCGAGCAACTAATGAAAAACTGTTTTTT
TRBJ2-7 | TRBD1 | few | TRBV28 | CASELGERGPYHEQYF | TGTGCCAGCGAATTGGGAGAAAGGGGGCCTTACCACGAGCAGTACTTC
TRBJ1-1 | - | - | TRBV4-1 | CASSQDWGGKGAFF | TGCGCCAGCAGCCAAGATTGGGGAGGGAAGGGAGCTTTCTTT
TRBJ2-3 | TRBD2 | few | TRBV6-5 | CASSYSGGPPDTQYF | TGTGCCAGCAGTTACAGCGGGGGGCCCCCAGATACGCAGTATTTT